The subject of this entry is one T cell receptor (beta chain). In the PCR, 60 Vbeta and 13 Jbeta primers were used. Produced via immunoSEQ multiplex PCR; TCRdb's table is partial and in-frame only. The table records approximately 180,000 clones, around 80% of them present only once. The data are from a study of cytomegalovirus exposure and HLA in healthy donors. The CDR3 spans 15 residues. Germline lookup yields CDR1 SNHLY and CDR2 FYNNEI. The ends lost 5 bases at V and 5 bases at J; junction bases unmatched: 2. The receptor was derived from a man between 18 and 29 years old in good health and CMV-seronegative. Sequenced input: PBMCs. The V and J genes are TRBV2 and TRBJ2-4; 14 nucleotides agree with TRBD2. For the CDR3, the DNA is TGTGCCAGCAGTCGGACTAGCGGGGGGCAAAACATTCAGTACTTC. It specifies CASSRTSGGQNIQYF.